A single T cell receptor (beta chain) is shown here with its context. Its cognate antigen is unknown. The source of the sample is a study of T cell responses to AZD1222 COVID-19 vaccine. Overall study findings and caveats: Reportedly, nearly half the spike-specific TCRs target unmutated variant regions.

The CDR3 runs 13 residues. Trimming stripped 6 bases from V and 5 bases from J, with 13 bases between. Germline V gene data show CDR1 as WNHNN and CDR2 as SYGVQD (reference sequence). Clones were read by immunoSEQ multiplex PCR, and TCRdb kept only the in-frame ones, dropping some. The sample holds 150,000 or so clones, 75% to 90% seen once. The chain links TRBV10-1 to TRBJ2-5; D is uncertain. Material: peripheral blood, obtained after recovery from COVID-19. This TCR came from an adult who had recovered from COVID-19. The DNA of the CDR3 is TGCGCCAGCAGAGAACTGAGTCGGGAGACCCAGTACTTC. Amino acids: CASRELSRETQYF.